This is a list of T cell receptor beta chains from one sample in a study of blood T cell repertoires in COVID-19. Only in-frame clones appear in the TCRdb table, and some are missing; sequencing was by immunoSEQ multiplex PCR. The sample consists of 160,000 or so clones, roughly 93% of them appearing once. The sequencing input was peripheral blood. Receptors originate from a woman in her sixties with COVID-19, enrolled during active disease. The CDR3 runs from the conserved cysteine through the conserved F or W. A D gene is named only where the DNA matches it firmly. Only part of the rows carry a size: once, few, many, or a class if the clone is expanded.

J gene	V gene	D gene	clone size	CDR3 protein	CDR3 DNA
TRBJ1-1	TRBV20-1	.	.	CSASRGRQNTEAFF	TGCAGTGCTAGTCGGGGGAGACAGAACACTGAAGCTTTCTTT
TRBJ2-5	TRBV7-6	TRBD2	.	CASSFSNQRGTQETQYF	TGTGCCAGCAGCTTTTCGAACCAGCGGGGGACACAAGAGACCCAGTACTTC
TRBJ2-3	TRBV2	TRBD2	.	CASSDIRLAGTTDTQYF	TGTGCCAGCAGTGATATAAGACTAGCGGGGACCACAGATACGCAGTATTTT
TRBJ2-7	TRBV10-3	.	.	CAISVEGGSYEQYF	TGTGCCATCAGTGTAGAGGGGGGGTCCTACGAGCAGTACTTC
TRBJ2-2	TRBV7-2	.	.	CASSLQPIQFGELFF	TGTGCCAGCAGCTTGCAACCTATTCAATTCGGGGAGCTGTTTTTT
TRBJ2-2	TRBV14	.	.	CASSQDIRGWRELFF	TGTGCCAGCAGCCAAGATATAAGGGGTTGGAGGGAGCTGTTTTTT
TRBJ1-2	TRBV4-2	TRBD1	once	CASSQGGQGARYGYTF	TGTGCCAGCAGCCAGGGGGGACAGGGGGCTCGGTATGGCTACACCTTC
TRBJ2-7	TRBV25-1	.	once	CASSGNPGLDYEQYF	TGTGCCAGCAGTGGAAATCCGGGACTGGACTACGAGCAGTACTTC
TRBJ1-2	TRBV2	TRBD1	.	CASSNQGANGYTF	TGTGCCAGCAGCAACCAGGGGGCGAATGGCTACACCTTC
TRBJ2-7	TRBV4-3	.	once	CASSQGLSLHEQYF	TGCGCCAGCAGCCAAGGACTATCCCTACACGAGCAGTACTTC
TRBJ1-4	TRBV3-1/TRBV3-2	.	.	CASSPGRRGTNEKLFF	TGTGCCAGCAGCCCCGGACGCCGGGGGACGAATGAAAAACTGTTTTTT
TRBJ2-1	TRBV12-5	.	.	CASGFMTVRYSYNEQFF	TGTGCTAGTGGTTTTATGACAGTTCGCTACTCCTACAATGAGCAGTTCTTC
TRBJ1-5	TRBV2	TRBD1	.	CASSADRSSNQPQHF	TGTGCCAGCAGCGCGGACAGGTCTAGCAATCAGCCCCAGCATTTT
TRBJ2-2	TRBV6-2/TRBV6-3	TRBD1	.	CASSYPGEGQGGTGELFF	TGTGCCAGCAGTTACCCCGGGGAGGGACAGGGCGGCACCGGGGAGCTGTTTTTT
TRBJ1-1	TRBV7-9	.	.	CASSPSFAPGDTEAFF	TGTGCCAGCAGCCCTAGTTTCGCTCCAGGGGACACTGAAGCTTTCTTT
TRBJ2-1	TRBV18	TRBD2	few	CASSPERGYYNEQFF	TGTGCCAGCTCACCTGAGCGGGGGTACTACAATGAGCAGTTCTTC
TRBJ2-3	TRBV5-1	.	.	CASSLQDPYTDTQYF	TGCGCCAGCAGCTTGCAGGATCCCTACACAGATACGCAGTATTTT
TRBJ2-3	TRBV5-4	TRBD1	once	CASSLDRGNTDTQYF	TGTGCCAGCAGCTTGGACAGGGGGAACACAGATACGCAGTATTTT
TRBJ2-5	TRBV18	TRBD2	once	CASSRGGSQETQYF	TGTGCCAGCTCACGCGGGGGATCCCAAGAGACCCAGTACTTC
TRBJ1-3	TRBV9	TRBD1	.	CASSPSDRAGGNTIYF	TGTGCCAGCAGCCCGTCAGACAGGGCTGGAGGAAACACCATATATTTT
TRBJ2-7	TRBV5-3	.	once	CARSSLGGGTSYEQYF	TGTGCCAGAAGCTCCCTCGGTGGAGGGACCTCCTACGAGCAGTACTTC
TRBJ1-5	TRBV7-8	.	.	CASSVDRNQPQHF	TGTGCCAGCAGCGTGGACAGAAATCAGCCCCAGCATTTT
TRBJ2-3	TRBV12-3/TRBV12-4	.	.	CASDEGGDTQYF	TGTGCCAGCGACGAGGGTGGGGATACGCAGTATTTT